This T cell receptor beta chain was recovered during a study of blood T cell repertoires in COVID-19. The CDR3 is made up of 14 amino acids. The V end was cut by 1 base, the J end by 5 bases, with 11 bases between. Per germline, CDR1 LGHDT and CDR2 YNNKEL (reference sequence). Sequenced by immunoSEQ multiplex PCR; TCRdb stores in-frame clones only, minus some. The table records about 380,000 clones, about 88% of them present only once. Sequenced sample: PBMCs or T cells enriched from blood (not recorded which). This TCR came from a woman under 30 who had recovered from COVID-19. This sequence joins TRBV3-1 (or the pseudogene TRBV3-2) and TRBJ1-2; D may be TRBD1 (5 bases). Written as DNA, the CDR3 is TGTGCCAGCAGCCAAGGGGCAGGGAAGTATGGCTACACCTTC. Amino acid sequence: CASSQGAGKYGYTF.